The 29 T cell receptor beta chains below all came from one sample that was sequenced in a study of cytomegalovirus exposure and HLA in healthy donors. The PCR used 60 Vbeta and 13 Jbeta primers. Libraries were prepared by immunoSEQ multiplex PCR; TCRdb keeps only in-frame clonotypes and omits some of them. Of under 200,000 clones listed, roughly 80% are singletons. The sequencing input was PBMCs. These receptors originate from a male donor in good health and CMV-seropositive.

The chain combines TRBV18 with TRBJ1-6; TRBD1 agrees at 9 bases. The CDR3 is 15 amino acids. V gave up 4 bases and J gave up 10 bases; unmatched junction bases: 8. Per germline, CDR1 KGHSH and CDR2 LQKENI. CDR3 in amino acids: CASSQLDRGGSPLHF. The CDR3 coding sequence is TGTGCCAGCTCACAACTGGACAGGGGAGGCTCACCCCTCCACTTT.

V gene TRBV19 combines with J gene TRBJ2-7, with 8 bases aligning to TRBD1. V lost 3 bases and J lost 4; bases outside the gene matches: 2. Germline V lookup: CDR1 LNHDA, CDR2 SQIVND (reference sequence). The CDR3 consists of 13 residues. The DNA of the CDR3 is TGTGCCAGTAGTATCCGGACAGGGTACGAGCAGTACTTC. Translated, it gives CASSIRTGYEQYF.

Of note for this clone: The conserved phenylalanine or tryptophan normally closing the CDR3 is absent here, so this likely arose from a read error. V usage is TRBV7-2 and J usage is TRBJ1-6; 10 positions agree with TRBD1. J lost 6 bases, V lost 1 base, and 0 bases had no gene match. Germline CDR1 SGHTA, CDR2 FQGNSA. The CDR3 is made up of 15 amino acids. The CDR3 sequence is CASSLGDRGNSPLHL. The CDR3 DNA sequence: TGTGCCAGCAGCTTAGGGGACAGGGGTAATTCACCCCTCCACCTT.

The chain is built from TRBV7-9 and TRBJ2-1; 11 nucleotides line up with TRBD2. Germline V lookup: CDR1 SEHNR, CDR2 FQNEAQ (reference sequence). V lost 5 bases, J lost 6 bases, and 6 bases stayed unmatched. The length of the CDR3 is 15 residues. The CDR3 is CASSPNSGRGNEQFF. CDR3 coding DNA: TGTGCCAGCAGCCCAAATAGCGGGAGGGGCAATGAGCAGTTCTTC.

The gene calls are TRBV7-9 and TRBJ2-2, with D possibly being TRBD1 (6 bases). The CDR3 spans 18 residues. From germline, CDR1 is SEHNR and CDR2 FQNEAQ (reference sequence). V shed 7 bases and J shed 2 bases, with 23 bases lying between them. The CDR3 sequence: CASIIQGPGQTNTGELFF. In DNA form, the CDR3 reads TGTGCCAGCATCATCCAGGGGCCTGGACAGACTAACACCGGGGAGCTGTTTTTT.

The V call is TRBV30, the J call TRBJ1-4; D is perhaps TRBD1 (6 bases). The V and J ends lost 3 bases and 3 bases respectively, with 11 bases between them. This CDR3 has 14 residues. Germline CDR1 and CDR2: GTSNPN and SVGIG (reference sequence). The CDR3 loop reads CAWSWGRPNEKLFF. DNA of the CDR3: TGTGCCTGGAGCTGGGGGCGGCCTAATGAAAAACTGTTTTTT. Using reference TRBV30 and TRBJ1-4 for the parts outside the CDR3, the full variable domain is SQTIHQWPATLVQPVGSPLSLECTVEGTSNPNLYWYRQAAGRGLQLLFYSVGIGQISSEVPQNLSASRPQDRQFILSSKKLLLSDSGFYLCAWSWGRPNEKLFFGSGTQLSVL.

V gene TRBV4-3 combines with J gene TRBJ1-1; 7 nucleotides match TRBD1. Germline CDR1 and CDR2: LGHNA and YSLEER. The CDR3 is 16 amino acids. V trimming: 1 base; J trimming: 1 base; junction bases outside the gene matches: 6. The CDR3 DNA is TGCGCCAGCAGCCAAGGCCTCACAGGGGAGAACACTGAAGCTTTCTTT. Its protein is CASSQGLTGENTEAFF.

As DNA, the CDR3 is TGTGCCAGCAGTCTATCGGGGGGCGACGATACGCAGTATTTT. It translates to CASSLSGGDDTQYF. The gene calls are TRBV28 and TRBJ2-3, with D perhaps TRBD2 (7 bases). Germline V gene data show CDR1 as MDHEN and CDR2 as SYDVKM. With 5 bases removed from V and 6 bases from J, the gap between germline ends came to 15 bases. There are 14 residues in the CDR3.

This chain links TRBV5-1 with TRBJ1-3, with a weak D call TRBD1 (6 bases). Trimming removed 0 bases at V and 0 bases at J, with 13 bases between. The CDR3 is made up of 17 amino acids. CDR1 and CDR2 (germline): SGHRS, YFSETQ. The CDR3 region is CASSLGSGQPSGNTIYF. CDR3 nucleotide sequence: TGCGCCAGCAGCTTGGGGTCGGGACAACCCTCTGGAAACACCATATATTTT.

This chain uses TRBV5-6 with TRBJ2-3; D not resolved. The CDR3 consists of 11 residues. V dropped 1 base and J dropped 5 bases, with 2 bases sitting between them. From germline, CDR1 is SGHDT and CDR2 YYEEEE. Written as DNA, the CDR3 is TGTGCCAGCAGCTTGCAAGATACGCAGTATTTT. Its protein is CASSLQDTQYF.

V is TRBV5-6 and J is TRBJ2-5, with a tentative D call TRBD2 (6 bases). CDR1 is SGHDT and CDR2 is YYEEEE in the germline V gene. V dropped 4 bases and J dropped 11 bases, with 21 bases sitting between them. This CDR3 has 14 residues. The CDR3 bases are TGTGCCAGCAGCCGTTTAGGGACCGCTCGGGAGCAGTACTTC. Translation: CASSRLGTAREQYF.

The V gene is TRBV27, the J gene TRBJ1-2, with D unclear. The V and J ends lost 3 bases and 6 bases respectively, with 11 bases between them. Looked up from germline, CDR1 is MNHEY and CDR2 is SMNVEV (reference sequence). The CDR3 contains 13 residues. CDR3 sequence: CASSFSADNGYTF. In nucleotides, the CDR3 is TGTGCCAGCAGTTTCTCGGCCGACAATGGCTACACCTTC.

The chain is built from TRBV12-5 and TRBJ2-7, with 9 bases lining up with TRBD1. Germline values: CDR1 LGHNT, CDR2 FRNRAP. The CDR3 spans 18 residues. Trimming at V came to 1 base and at J to 1 base, leaving 11 bases not matched to a gene. As DNA, the CDR3 is TGTGCTAGTGGTTTGGCCCTTCCGGGACAGGGTTCATCCTACGAGCAGTACTTC. It yields the protein CASGLALPGQGSSYEQYF.

This clone was seen more than once but under ten times. The rearrangement uses TRBV19 and TRBJ1-5; TRBD1 might be the D (5 bases). Per germline, CDR1 LNHDA and CDR2 SQIVND (reference sequence). V lost 5 bases to trimming and J lost 6 bases, with 11 bases between them. The CDR3 runs 13 residues. CDR3 loop: CASSWGDTQPQHF. In nucleotides, the CDR3 is TGTGCCAGTAGTTGGGGGGATACTCAGCCCCAGCATTTT.

This clone has only a few counts. V usage is TRBV18 and J usage is TRBJ2-7; 7 nucleotides line up with TRBD1. Per the germline V gene, CDR1 is KGHSH and CDR2 is LQKENI. Trimming cost V 3 bases and J 5 bases; bases outside gene matches: 10. The CDR3 has 15 residues. CDR3 sequence (DNA): TGTGCCAGCTCACCTACAACAGGGGTTGGTCACGAGCAGTACTTC. It codes for CASSPTTGVGHEQYF. Together with reference TRBV18 and TRBJ2-7, the CDR3 gives the full variable domain: NAGVMQNPRHLVRRRGQEARLRCSPMKGHSHVYWYRQLPEEGLKFMVYLQKENIIDESGMPKERFSAEFPKEGPSILRIQQVVRGDSAAYFCASSPTTGVGHEQYFGPGTRLTVT.

The chain joins TRBV19 to TRBJ1-1, with D possibly TRBD1 on 6 matching bases. Trimming took off 7 bases at V and 0 bases at J, with 12 bases between the two ends. The CDR3 covers 14 residues. CDR1 and CDR2 (germline): LNHDA, SQIVND (reference sequence). The CDR3 DNA reads as TGTGCCAGTATCCGGACAGTCATGAACACTGAAGCTTTCTTT. It translates to CASIRTVMNTEAFF.

V is TRBV9 and J is TRBJ1-1; D might be TRBD1 (6 bases). Germline CDR1 is SGDLS and CDR2 is YYNGEE. The CDR3 extends over 19 amino acids. The germline V and J ends were trimmed by 3 bases and 5 bases, with 29 bases remaining between them. Written as DNA, the CDR3 is TGTGCCAGCAGCGACAGTCCTCACCGGGACATGGCAAAAGAGACTGAAGCTTTCTTT. Translation: CASSDSPHRDMAKETEAFF.

This rearrangement joins TRBV6-6 to TRBJ1-1; 12 bases map to TRBD1. In germline, CDR1 is MNHNY, CDR2 SVGAGI (reference sequence). The CDR3 has 14 residues. J was trimmed by 11 bases and V by 7 bases; bases with no gene match: 11. The CDR3 sequence: CASTAGTGGSRAFF. CDR3 sequence (DNA): TGTGCCAGCACCGCCGGGACAGGGGGCTCTAGGGCTTTCTTT.

The V and J genes are TRBV7-8 and TRBJ2-7, with TRBD2 matching 8 bases. Trimming removed 5 bases from V and 0 bases from J; junction bases left unmatched: 6. This CDR3 has 15 amino acids. Per the germline V gene, CDR1 is SGHVS and CDR2 is FQNEAQ. CDR3 residues: CASSLTSGGSYEQYF. DNA for the CDR3: TGTGCCAGCAGCCTAACTAGCGGAGGCTCCTACGAGCAGTACTTC.

The chain is built from TRBV5-1 and TRBJ2-7; TRBD1 is a possible D gene (7 bases). The ends were cut back, 3 bases at V and 2 bases at J, with 12 bases in the middle. From germline, CDR1 is SGHRS and CDR2 YFSETQ. This CDR3 is 14 amino acids long. The CDR3 DNA follows: TGCGCCAGCAGCTGGAGGGACAGAACCTACGAGCAGTACTTC. This codes for CASSWRDRTYEQYF.

About this clone: Germline is not matched at one junction end, which may reflect a read error. This sequence joins TRBV7-9 and TRBJ2-6; TRBD1 matches 7 bases. Germline V lookup: CDR1 SEHNR, CDR2 FQNEAQ (reference sequence). The CDR3 spans 16 residues. CDR3 nucleotides: TGTGCCAGCGGAAGGGGGCGTGGGTCTGGGGCCAACGGCCTGACTTTC. It encodes CASGRGRGSGANGLTF.

The CDR3 DNA follows: TGTGCCAGCAGCCCCGTTACGGGGAACACTGAAGCTTTCTTT. Its protein is CASSPVTGNTEAFF. The chain is built from TRBV11-2 and TRBJ1-1; D remains ambiguous. This CDR3 is built from 14 residues. Germline loops: CDR1 SGHAT, CDR2 FQNNGV. Trimming left V 5 bases short and J 1 base short, with 11 bases between.

The chain combines TRBV9 with TRBJ2-1; 11 nucleotides align to TRBD1. The CDR3 has 16 residues. The V segment lost 4 bases and the J segment 4 bases; nucleotides outside the gene matches: 7. CDR1 and CDR2 from the germline V gene are SGDLS and YYNGEE. The CDR3 DNA follows: TGTGCCAGCAGCATAACCGGGACAGGGGGATACAATGAGCAGTTCTTC. Translated, it gives CASSITGTGGYNEQFF. Complete variable domain (other parts from reference TRBV9 and TRBJ2-1): DSGVTQTPKHLITATGQRVTLRCSPRSGDLSVYWYQQSLDQGLQFLIQYYNGEERAKGNILERFSAQQFPDLHSELNLSSLELGDSALYFCASSITGTGGYNEQFFGPGTRLTVL.

This clone was observed a single time. The CDR3, as DNA: TGCAGCGTTGAAGGGCAGGATGACTATGGCTACACCTTC. It encodes CSVEGQDDYGYTF. V gene TRBV29-1 combines with J gene TRBJ1-2; D remains unclear. V lost 1 base and J 3 bases, leaving 9 bases between the germline ends. The CDR3 is 13 amino acids. The V gene's germline CDR1 is SQVTM and CDR2 ANQGSEA.

The chain is built from TRBV13 and TRBJ2-1, with 11 bases matching TRBD2. The CDR3 runs to 17 residues. V lost 5 bases, J lost 2 bases, and 8 bases stayed unmatched. Germline V gene data show CDR1 as PRHDT and CDR2 as FYEKMQ (reference sequence). The CDR3 loop reads CASSPPGTSGTYNEQFF. Here the CDR3 DNA reads TGTGCCAGCAGCCCACCCGGGACTAGCGGTACCTACAATGAGCAGTTCTTC.

The chain uses TRBV5-1 and TRBJ2-5, with 9 bases identical to TRBD2. The CDR3 is 15 amino acids. Germline lookup yields CDR1 SGHRS and CDR2 YFSETQ. J was trimmed by 4 bases and V by 1 base; bases with no gene match: 5. CDR3 in amino acids: CASSLRRGGGETQYF. The CDR3 DNA follows: TGCGCCAGCAGCTTGCGGCGGGGGGGCGGAGAGACCCAGTACTTC.

The chain joins TRBV6-5 to TRBJ1-1, with D possibly matching TRBD1 (5 bases). The CDR3 extends over 15 amino acids. Germline V gene lookup returns CDR1 MNHEY and CDR2 SVGAGI. Trimming took 5 bases from V and 0 from J, leaving 13 bases between them. CDR3 coding DNA: TGTGCCAGCAGTACAGGATTACCCATGAACACTGAAGCTTTCTTT. Encoded protein: CASSTGLPMNTEAFF.

This clone was observed a few times. V gene TRBV5-1 combines with J gene TRBJ2-5; 7 bases line up with TRBD1. V shed 6 bases, J shed 4 bases, and the junction held 9 bases outside the gene matches. CDR3 size: 14 residues. CDR1 and CDR2 from the germline V gene are SGHRS and YFSETQ. As DNA, the CDR3 is TGCGCCAGCACACTACAGGGGCGAGGAGAGACCCAGTACTTC. This gives the protein CASTLQGRGETQYF.

This clone was seen only a few times. V usage is TRBV7-8 and J usage is TRBJ1-3; 10 positions agree with TRBD1. Germline assignment: CDR1 SGHVS and CDR2 FQNEAQ. This CDR3 region has 17 residues. V lost 2 bases and J lost 0; bases outside the gene matches: 4. CDR3: CASSLRDRGHSGNTIYF. The CDR3 DNA is TGTGCCAGCAGCTTAAGGGACAGGGGCCACTCTGGAAACACCATATATTTT.